The T cell receptor beta chain under discussion was sequenced for a study of early T cells in non-severe SARS-CoV-2 infection. General observations from the study: Private and CD4 specificities were missed by VDJdb matching, skewed to anti-spike CD8.

The trim removed 0 bases at V and 6 bases at J, leaving 3 bases unmatched. This CDR3 has 14 residues. Germline V lookup: CDR1 LGHDT, CDR2 YNNKEL (reference sequence). Comment on this clonotype: Its antigen is unidentified.

One entry per CDR3 protein, called by TCRdb with MiXCR from the 5' RACE reads. The repertoire holds about 70,000 distinct CDR3 sequences, around 11% seen once, with roughly 4.7% in the top ten. Sequencing input: whole blood. V and J are TRBV3-1 and TRBJ2-3, with 7 bases aligning to TRBD1. The sequence came from an adult who was a healthcare worker with PCR-confirmed SARS-CoV-2 infection or an uninfected control (not recorded which). The CDR3 loop is CASSQEQGIDTQYF. For the CDR3, the DNA is TGTGCCAGCAGCCAAGAACAGGGGATCGATACGCAGTATTTT.